This T cell receptor (beta chain) was sequenced in a study of T cell responses to AZD1222 COVID-19 vaccine. Study information: Timing groups of about 4 and about 12 weeks for second doses were pooled.

CDR1 and CDR2 (germline): LNHDA, SQIVND (reference sequence). V lost 6 bases and J lost 4, with 13 bases in between. The length of the CDR3 is 13 residues. TCRdb's copy holds only in-frame clones and misses some; the assay was immunoSEQ multiplex PCR. The data show roughly 34,000 clones, about 89% seen once. Sequencing used peripheral blood, obtained on day 0 of AZD1222 vaccination. The chain is built from TRBV19 and TRBJ2-7; D might be TRBD2 (6 bases). The source of this sequence is an adult in good health. The CDR3 loop is CASRSSGVYEQYF. CDR3 DNA: TGTGCCAGTAGAAGTAGCGGAGTTTACGAGCAGTACTTC.